A selection of T cell receptor beta chains follows, all from one sample in a study of OX40 agonist ivuxolimab in advanced cancers. Some clones are missing from TCRdb's copy, which holds only in-frame ones; the method was immunoSEQ multiplex PCR. The sample carries some 100,000 clones, approximately 90% recorded once. Source: CD4+ or CD8+ T cells sorted from blood, taken in a trial of the OX40 agonist ivuxolimab. The receptors shown here come from an adult with an advanced solid tumor such as melanoma, head and neck, liver or kidney cancer. Each CDR3 is given without its conserved first and last residue. A D gene is named only where the DNA matches it firmly.

cdr3_length d_call v_call cdr3_aa
13 . TRBV2 ASRPPGHTRETQY
11 . TRBV2 ASSRNREETQY
13 . TRBV5-1 ASSLAGQAQETQY
13 TRBD1 TRBV6-5 ASRPRDSGTYEQY
13 . TRBV6-5 ASRPQGPGNQPQH
11 . TRBV5-1 ASSSGNTGELF
14 TRBD1 TRBV28 ASSLTGTGGLYGYT
12 . TRBV28 ASNPVGVDGGYT
14 TRBD2 TRBV28 ASSFQVGGGGYEQY
17 TRBD2 TRBV15 ATSRSGSGLAGASYEQY
11 . TRBV7-2 ASSLDGYSPLH
14 . TRBV7-2 ASNPGQFSGANVLT
13 . TRBV5-5 ASSIRQAGGNTIY
10 . TRBV5-6 ASSLSIGEQY
13 TRBD2 TRBV5-1 ASSFGTSGSGEQY
14 TRBD2 TRBV5-6 ASSVSGRTNTGELF
15 TRBD1 TRBV2 ASSDFPGQGGSYEQY
11 . TRBV7-9 ASSRGLYNEQF
13 . TRBV15 ATSPRAPVSYEQY
12 TRBD1 TRBV19 ASSIDRGYYGYT
13 TRBD1 TRBV10-3 AISGTGVYTDTQY
13 . TRBV6-6 ASSYGQGGPYEQY
15 . TRBV19 APRRRTGRGRGGELF
14 TRBD2 TRBV5-1 ASSLGVAGSYNEQF
11 . TRBV11-2 ASSLWGREKLF
13 . TRBV6-5 ASSYSMVGGYEQY
12 TRBD2 TRBV7-6 ASSLDGTINEQF
12 . TRBV7-2 ASSLYVHQETQY